What follows describes a single T cell receptor (beta chain). Trimming took 2 bases from V and 5 from J, leaving 6 bases between them. The CDR3 sequence is 12 residues long. Germline loops: CDR1 MDHEN, CDR2 SYDVKM. This sample stems from a study of blood T cell repertoires in COVID-19. At the level of the study: Acute-phase and convalescent COVID-19 samples originated in the United States, Italy and Spain.

Produced via immunoSEQ multiplex PCR; TCRdb's table is partial and in-frame only. The data hold 130,000 to 150,000 clones, with about 90% observed a single time. Cohort 3 donors were reported recovered after two negative PCRs, clearance, or symptom resolution. The origin of this receptor is a man aged 60-69 years who had recovered from COVID-19. The sequenced sample was PBMCs or T cells enriched from blood (not recorded which). The chain carries TRBV28 and TRBJ1-1; TRBD1 is a possible D gene (5 bases). CDR3 in amino acids: CASSLGATEAFF. CDR3 coding DNA: TGTGCCAGCAGTTTAGGGGCGACTGAAGCTTTCTTT. Full variable domain (remainder filled in from reference TRBV28 and TRBJ1-1): DVKVTQSSRYLVKRTGEKVFLECVQDMDHENMFWYRQDPGLGLRLIYFSYDVKMKEKGDIPEGYSVSREKKERFSLILESASTNQTSMYLCASSLGATEAFFGQGTRLTVV.